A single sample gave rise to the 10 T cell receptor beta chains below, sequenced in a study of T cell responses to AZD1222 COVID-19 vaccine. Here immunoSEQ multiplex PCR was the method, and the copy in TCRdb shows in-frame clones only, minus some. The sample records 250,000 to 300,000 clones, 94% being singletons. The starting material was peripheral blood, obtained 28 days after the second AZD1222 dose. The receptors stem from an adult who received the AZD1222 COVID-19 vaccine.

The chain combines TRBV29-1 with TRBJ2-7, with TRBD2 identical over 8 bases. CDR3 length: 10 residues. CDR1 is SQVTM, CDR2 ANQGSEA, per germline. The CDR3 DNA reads TGCGGGGCGGGAGGAAACGAGCAGTACTTC. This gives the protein CGAGGNEQYF.

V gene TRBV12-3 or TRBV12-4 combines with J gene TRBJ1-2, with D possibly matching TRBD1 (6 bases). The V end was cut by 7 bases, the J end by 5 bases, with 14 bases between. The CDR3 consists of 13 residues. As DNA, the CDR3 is TGTGCCAGCACTGGACAGAGCTTATATGGCTACACCTTC. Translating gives CASTGQSLYGYTF.

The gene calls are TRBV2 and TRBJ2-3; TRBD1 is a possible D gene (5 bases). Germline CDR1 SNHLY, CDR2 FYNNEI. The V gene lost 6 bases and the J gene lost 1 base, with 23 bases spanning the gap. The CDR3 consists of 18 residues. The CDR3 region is CASRMRYFPQGGTDTQYF. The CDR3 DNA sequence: TGTGCCAGCAGGATGAGATACTTCCCTCAGGGCGGCACAGATACGCAGTATTTT.

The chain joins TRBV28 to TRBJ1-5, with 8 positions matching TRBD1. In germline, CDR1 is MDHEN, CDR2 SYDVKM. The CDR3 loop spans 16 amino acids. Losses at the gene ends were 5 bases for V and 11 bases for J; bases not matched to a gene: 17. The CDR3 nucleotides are TGTGCCAGCAGTCCGGGGTTCCTGACAGGGGTTATGGCCCAGCATTTT. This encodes CASSPGFLTGVMAQHF.

In DNA, the CDR3 is TGTGCCAGTAGTATCGGGTCGGGGGTAGAGACCCAGTACTTC. Translation: CASSIGSGVETQYF. V and J are TRBV19 and TRBJ2-5, with D maybe TRBD2 (6 bases). V was clipped by 3 bases and J by 4 bases, with 12 bases between them. This CDR3 spans 14 amino acids. Germline CDR1 LNHDA, CDR2 SQIVND (reference sequence).

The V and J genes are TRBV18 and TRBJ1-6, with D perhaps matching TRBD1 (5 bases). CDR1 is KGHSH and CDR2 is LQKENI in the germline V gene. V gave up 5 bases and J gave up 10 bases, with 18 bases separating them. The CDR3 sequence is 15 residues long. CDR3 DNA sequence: TGTGCCAGCTCATCTGGCGCCAGGGAGGACTCACCCCTCCACTTT. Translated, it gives CASSSGAREDSPLHF.

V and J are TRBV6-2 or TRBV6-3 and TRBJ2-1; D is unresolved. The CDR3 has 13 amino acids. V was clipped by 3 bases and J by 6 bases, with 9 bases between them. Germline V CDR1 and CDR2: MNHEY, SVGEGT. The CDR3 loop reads CASSYRLINEQFF. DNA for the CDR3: TGTGCCAGCAGTTATAGACTGATCAATGAGCAGTTCTTC.

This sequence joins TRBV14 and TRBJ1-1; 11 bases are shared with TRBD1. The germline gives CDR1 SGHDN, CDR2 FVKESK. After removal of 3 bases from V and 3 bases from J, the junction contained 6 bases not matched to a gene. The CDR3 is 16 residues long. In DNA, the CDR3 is TGTGCCAGCAGCCATCTCCCGGGACAGGGGGACACTGAAGCTTTCTTT. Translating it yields CASSHLPGQGDTEAFF.

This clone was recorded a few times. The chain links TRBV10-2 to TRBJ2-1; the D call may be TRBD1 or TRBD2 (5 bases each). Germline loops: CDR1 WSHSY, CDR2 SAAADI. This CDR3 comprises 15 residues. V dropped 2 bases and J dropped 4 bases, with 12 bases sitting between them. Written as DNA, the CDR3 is TGCGCCAGCAGTGAGGTCCCAGGGAGTTACAATGAGCAGTTCTTC. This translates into CASSEVPGSYNEQFF.

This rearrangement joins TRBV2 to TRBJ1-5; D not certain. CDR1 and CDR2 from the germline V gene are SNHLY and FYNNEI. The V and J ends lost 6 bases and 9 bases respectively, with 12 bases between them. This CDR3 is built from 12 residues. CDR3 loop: CASSRWRGPQHF. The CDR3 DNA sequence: TGTGCCAGCAGCAGGTGGCGGGGGCCCCAGCATTTT.